These T cell receptor beta chains were read from a single sample in a study of cytomegalovirus exposure and HLA in healthy donors. Libraries were prepared by immunoSEQ multiplex PCR; TCRdb keeps only in-frame clonotypes and omits some of them. Of roughly 150,000 clones listed, around four fifths are singletons. Sequenced material: PBMCs. These TCRs come from a male donor in good health and CMV-seronegative. Both conserved end residues are part of each CDR3. A D gene is named only where the DNA matches it firmly. Size values are once, few and many counts, or a class for expanded clones, and some rows have none.

V	J	size	D	DNA	CDR3
TRBV15	TRBJ1-1	NA	NA	TGTGCCACCAGCAGAGATTACCCCGGTTTGAGCACTGAAGCTTTCTTT	CATSRDYPGLSTEAFF
TRBV2	TRBJ2-7	NA	NA	TGTGCCAGCAGTTTCGACTATAGCTCCTACGAGCAGTACTTC	CASSFDYSSYEQYF
TRBV6-9	TRBJ1-1	once	NA	TGTGCCAGCAGTCGGGCCGACAGAGTGAACACTGAAGCTTTCTTT	CASSRADRVNTEAFF
TRBV6-6	TRBJ1-1	NA	TRBD1	TGTGCCAGCAGTTACTCGACAGGGTCTGAAGCTTTCTTT	CASSYSTGSEAFF
TRBV5-1	TRBJ1-2	few	TRBD1	TGCGCCAGCAGCCCTACAGTGGACAGGCCTTGGGGCTACACCTTC	CASSPTVDRPWGYTF
TRBV19	TRBJ1-1	few	TRBD1	TGTGCCAGTAGTATTTCGGGACAGAGAAACACTGAAGCTTTCTTT	CASSISGQRNTEAFF
TRBV11-1	TRBJ2-5	NA	TRBD1	TGTGCCAGCAGCTCCGGACAGGGGGAAGAGACCCAGTACTTC	CASSSGQGEETQYF
TRBV11-2	TRBJ1-2	NA	NA	TGTGCCAGCGCTAAGGACATAGTCTATGGCTACACCTTC	CASAKDIVYGYTF
TRBV28	TRBJ1-5	NA	TRBD1	TGTGCCAGCAAACTGGGACAGAATCATCAGCCCCAGCATTTT	CASKLGQNHQPQHF
TRBV28	TRBJ2-2	NA	NA	TGTGCCACCCACCGGGGAAGTGGGGAGCTGTTTTTT	CATHRGSGELFF
TRBV5-1	TRBJ2-7	once	TRBD2	TGCGCCAGCAGCTTGGCGAGCGGGGCGGCCTACGAGCAGTACTTC	CASSLASGAAYEQYF
TRBV2	TRBJ1-1	few	NA	TGTGCCAGCAACCATCAGGGGCAGAACACTGAAGCTTTCTTT	CASNHQGQNTEAFF
TRBV7-2	TRBJ1-4	NA	NA	TGTGCCAGCAGCTTAGGTCGTTTGTCAGGGTCTAATGAAAAACTGTTTTTT	CASSLGRLSGSNEKLFF
TRBV9	TRBJ2-5	NA	NA	TGTGCCAGCAGCCTGCGCCCCGACCAAGAGACCCAGTACTTC	CASSLRPDQETQYF
TRBV14	TRBJ1-1	once	NA	TGTGCCAGCAGCCAAGATCCCCAGGGGATAGCTGAAGCTTTCTTT	CASSQDPQGIAEAFF
TRBV7-6	TRBJ2-7	NA	TRBD1	TGTGCCAGCAGCTTAACAGGGGGCACCTACGAGCAGTACTTC	CASSLTGGTYEQYF
TRBV9	TRBJ2-2	NA	TRBD1	TGTGCCAGCAGCATCACCCGGGGACAGGGGGACACCGGGGAGCTGTTTTTT	CASSITRGQGDTGELFF
TRBV27	TRBJ2-5	once	TRBD1	TGTGCCAGCAGACTGGACAGGTCCCAAGAGACCCAGTACTTC	CASRLDRSQETQYF
TRBV4-1	TRBJ1-3	NA	TRBD1	TGCGCCAGCAGCCATGCAAGACCGGGACAGAGCTCTGGAAACACCATATATTTT	CASSHARPGQSSGNTIYF
TRBV4-3	TRBJ2-3	NA	TRBD2	TGCGCCAGCAGCCAAGCAGCGGGGGGTCTCGCTACGCAGTATTTT	CASSQAAGGLATQYF
TRBV10-3	TRBJ1-2	NA	NA	TGTGCCATCAAAGGGGAAGTGGTGTATGGCTACACCTTC	CAIKGEVVYGYTF
TRBV7-2	TRBJ2-6	few	NA	TGTGCCAGCAGCTTACAGGGCCACTCTGGGGCCAACGTCCTGACTTTC	CASSLQGHSGANVLTF
TRBV10-3	TRBJ2-1	once	TRBD2	TGTGCCATCAGTGACCTAGCGGGGGGCCCTGAGCAGTTCTTC	CAISDLAGGPEQFF
TRBV6-6	TRBJ1-4	NA	NA	TGTGCCAGCAGCTCCGGCGGGGCGGCTAATGAAAAACTGTTTTTT	CASSSGGAANEKLFF
TRBV21-1	TRBJ2-7	once	NA	TGTGCCAGCAGCGAAGTGGAGGGCTACGAGCAGTACTTC	CASSEVEGYEQYF
TRBV5-1	TRBJ2-1	NA	TRBD2	TGCGCCAGCAGCCCTGGGACTAGCGGGACTTTTCACTCCTACAATGAGCAGTTCTTC	CASSPGTSGTFHSYNEQFF
TRBV5-1	TRBJ2-4	NA	TRBD2	TGCGCCAGCAGCTTGGGCGCGGGAGAAAACATTCAGTACTTC	CASSLGAGENIQYF
TRBV4-1	TRBJ1-2	few	NA	TGCGCCAGCAGCCACCCAGGGGCTATTGGTGGCTACACCTTC	CASSHPGAIGGYTF
TRBV30	TRBJ2-1	few	TRBD2	TGTGCCTGGAGTATCGTAGCGGGGCGGGAGTTCTTC	CAWSIVAGREFF
TRBV4-1	TRBJ2-1	NA	NA	TGCGCCAGCAGCCAAGGCCTTGGGGGCCTTGGCTCCTACAATGAGCAGTTCTTC	CASSQGLGGLGSYNEQFF
TRBV6-5	TRBJ2-7	NA	NA	TGTGCCAGCAGTTACTCGGAAGCCGGGGCCTACGAGCAGTACTTC	CASSYSEAGAYEQYF
TRBV9	TRBJ2-7	NA	NA	TGTGCCAGCAGGCCGTGTCGGGACTGGCATGTCGAGCAGTACTTC	CASRPCRDWHVEQYF
TRBV7-2	TRBJ2-1	NA	NA	TGTGCCAGCAGCTTGGTCGGGAGCGCTTATGAGCAGTTCTTC	CASSLVGSAYEQFF
TRBV5-1	TRBJ2-7	once	TRBD2	TGCGCCAGCAGCTTGGGAATAGCGGGGACCTACGAGCAGTACTTC	CASSLGIAGTYEQYF
TRBV7-9	TRBJ2-3	NA	TRBD2	TGTTCCAGCAGCTTAGCGAGCGGGGGGGCAGATACGCAGTATTTT	CSSSLASGGADTQYF
TRBV7-2	TRBJ2-1	few	NA	TGTGCCAGCAGCTTACGGCCGGGGAGCTCCTACAATGAGCAGTTCTTC	CASSLRPGSSYNEQFF
TRBV4-1	TRBJ2-7	NA	TRBD1	TGCGCCAGCAGCCAAGAAGGGACAGCTTCCTACGAGCAGTACTTC	CASSQEGTASYEQYF
TRBV28	TRBJ2-6	few	TRBD2	TGTGCCAGCAGTATGGGACGGCGTTCAGCGGGGGCCAACGGCCTGACTTTC	CASSMGRRSAGANGLTF
TRBV5-4	TRBJ2-2	NA	TRBD2	TGTGCCAGCAGCCCGGGGGGGACATCGAACACCGGGGAGCTGTTTTTT	CASSPGGTSNTGELFF
TRBV5-4	TRBJ2-3	NA	TRBD2	TGTGCCAGCAGCTTCGGGACTAGCGGGGCCACAGATACGCAGTATTTT	CASSFGTSGATDTQYF